Listed here are 22 T cell receptor beta chains from one sample, sequenced in a study of a mutant IDH1 vaccine in newly diagnosed glioma. Here immunoSEQ multiplex PCR was the method, and the copy in TCRdb shows in-frame clones only, minus some. The sample includes some 60,000 clones, around 83% of them seen just once. Time point denoted: week 47, end of study. Every vaccination contained 300 ug of the mutant IDH1 20-mer peptide and was paired with topical imiquimod. No antigen has been assigned to these receptors. Sequences were derived from PBMCs, sampled from a glioma patient whose treatment included an IDH1 peptide vaccine. The receptor set was obtained from a man aged 25-45 years with glioma.

This clone occurred once. V gene TRBV19 combines with J gene TRBJ1-5; 12 nucleotides align to TRBD1. The CDR3 contains 15 residues. Losses at the gene ends were 5 bases for V and 6 bases for J; bases not matched to a gene: 5. Germline loops: CDR1 LNHDA, CDR2 SQIVND (reference sequence). The chain's CDR3 is CASSLGTGGGQPQHF. For the CDR3, the DNA is TGTGCCAGTAGTCTTGGGACAGGGGGCGGTCAGCCCCAGCATTTT. Looking up the rest from reference TRBV19 and TRBJ1-5 gives the full variable domain: DGGITQSPKYLFRKEGQNVTLSCEQNLNHDAMYWYRQDPGQGLRLIYYSQIVNDFQKGDIAEGYSVSREKKESFPLTVTSAQKNPTAFYLCASSLGTGGGQPQHFGDGTRLSIL.

This clone was recorded a few times. The gene calls are TRBV19 and TRBJ1-5, with a possible D match to TRBD1 (5 bases). The CDR3 is 12 residues long. Trimming pared 5 bases from V and 9 bases from J, leaving 11 bases between. Germline CDR1 and CDR2: LNHDA and SQIVND (reference sequence). CDR3 sequence: CASSLGHRPQHF. The CDR3 bases are TGTGCCAGTAGTCTCGGACATCGGCCCCAGCATTTT. Variable domain in full (rest from reference TRBV19 and TRBJ1-5): DGGITQSPKYLFRKEGQNVTLSCEQNLNHDAMYWYRQDPGQGLRLIYYSQIVNDFQKGDIAEGYSVSREKKESFPLTVTSAQKNPTAFYLCASSLGHRPQHFGDGTRLSIL.

The V and J genes are TRBV4-1 and TRBJ1-1; unclear D gene. The CDR3 has 15 amino acids. From germline, CDR1 is MGHRA and CDR2 YSYEKL. V lost 0 bases and J 7 bases, leaving 15 bases between the germline ends. CDR3 region: CASSQDDGGGIEAFF. The CDR3, as DNA: TGCGCCAGCAGCCAAGATGATGGAGGAGGCATTGAAGCTTTCTTT.

The count of this clone is one. The chain couples TRBV13 to TRBJ2-1, with D unclear. CDR1 is PRHDT and CDR2 is FYEKMQ in the germline V gene (reference sequence). This CDR3 contains 15 residues. Trimming left V 1 base short and J 4 bases short, with 11 bases between. DNA for the CDR3: TGTGCCAGCAGCTTAGACCTAGTTCGGTACAATGAGCAGTTCTTC. This translates into CASSLDLVRYNEQFF.

The V and J genes are TRBV2 and TRBJ1-4, with D perhaps matching TRBD1 (6 bases). The CDR3 sequence is 13 residues long. Germline V CDR1 and CDR2: SNHLY, FYNNEI. Trimming took off 10 bases at V and 4 bases at J, with 13 bases between the two ends. CDR3 amino acids: CAIRRQVNEKLFF. CDR3 DNA sequence: TGTGCCATCCGACGACAGGTTAATGAAAAACTGTTTTTT.

The J gene is TRBJ2-5, the V gene TRBV7-8; 7 bases are shared with TRBD1. The CDR3 sequence is 15 residues long. The V gene end was trimmed by 5 bases and the J gene end by 3 bases; junction bases not matched to a gene: 9. Germline values: CDR1 SGHVS, CDR2 FQNEAQ. The CDR3 DNA sequence: TGTGCCAGCAGCCAATACGGGGACAGAGAAGAGACCCAGTACTTC. Translation: CASSQYGDREETQYF.

In its sample, this clone was seen a few times. The genes are TRBV9 and TRBJ1-1; D may be TRBD1 (5 bases). This CDR3 comprises 16 residues. Germline V lookup: CDR1 SGDLS, CDR2 YYNGEE. V shed 3 bases and J shed 5 bases, with 20 bases lying between them. Written as DNA, the CDR3 is TGTGCCAGCAGCGGACAGCCGGGGACGTTTGGGACTGAAGCTTTCTTT. It codes for CASSGQPGTFGTEAFF.

The V and J genes are TRBV5-1 and TRBJ2-3; D remains ambiguous. The CDR3 length is 15 residues. V was trimmed by 0 bases and J by 5 bases, leaving 13 bases between them. CDR1 and CDR2 from the germline V gene are SGHRS and YFSETQ. The CDR3, as DNA: TGCGCCAGCAGCTTGGGATCCGCGTCGGGAGATACGCAGTATTTT. Amino acid sequence: CASSLGSASGDTQYF.

The chain couples TRBV5-3 to TRBJ2-7; D might be TRBD1 (5 bases). TRBV5-3 is noted as an ORF with a role that remains uncertain. The CDR3 covers 11 residues. The CDR3 sequence is CSVGVSYEQYF. CDR3 nucleotide sequence: TGTTCTGTAGGGGTCTCCTACGAGCAGTACTTC.

The chain carries TRBV6-4 and TRBJ2-3; possibly TRBD2 for D (6 bases). V was trimmed by 3 bases and J by 0 bases, leaving 10 bases between them. The germline gives CDR1 MRHNA, CDR2 SNTAGT. The CDR3 sequence is 15 residues long. CDR3 bases: TGTGCCAGCAGTGAAGGTGGGGGGAGCACAGATACGCAGTATTTT. It translates to CASSEGGGSTDTQYF.

The CDR3 protein is CSVLPGTDTQYF. In DNA form, the CDR3 reads TGCAGCGTTCTACCAGGCACAGATACGCAGTATTTT. The chain employs TRBV29-1 and TRBJ2-3; D is ambiguous. The V gene's germline CDR1 is SQVTM and CDR2 ANQGSEA. There are 12 residues in the CDR3. The V end lost 5 bases, the J end lost 1 base, and 7 bases lay between the germline ends.

This rearrangement joins TRBV11-2 to TRBJ2-7, with a weak D call TRBD2 (5 bases). With 0 bases removed from V and 2 bases from J, the gap between germline ends came to 8 bases. The CDR3 contains 14 residues. From germline, CDR1 is SGHAT and CDR2 FQNNGV. The CDR3 DNA reads TGTGCCAGCAGCTTAGAGGTCGGGACCTACGAGCAGTACTTC. Amino acid sequence: CASSLEVGTYEQYF.

The V and J genes are TRBV6-1 and TRBJ2-7, with D possibly matching TRBD1 (6 bases). V shed 1 base and J shed 8 bases, with 30 bases lying between them. The germline V gene encodes CDR1 MNHNS and CDR2 SASEGT. The CDR3 contains 19 residues. The CDR3: CASSEDARGAPPSTFKQYF. The CDR3 region has the DNA TGTGCCAGCAGTGAAGATGCCAGGGGCGCACCCCCTTCCACTTTTAAGCAGTACTTC.

The chain carries TRBV6-1 and TRBJ1-4, with a tentative D call TRBD1 (6 bases). V dropped 3 bases and J dropped 6 bases, with 17 bases sitting between them. Germline lookup yields CDR1 MNHNS and CDR2 SASEGT. The CDR3 runs 16 residues. The DNA for the CDR3 is TGTGCCAGCAGTGACCAGGGGCGAGGTCTTTATGAAAAACTGTTTTTT. Protein sequence: CASSDQGRGLYEKLFF.

The chain joins TRBV28 to TRBJ1-5; 7 bases map to TRBD1. V dropped 2 bases and J dropped 4; count of bases not matched to a gene: 8. Per germline, CDR1 MDHEN and CDR2 SYDVKM. This CDR3 has 16 residues. Written as DNA, the CDR3 is TGTGCCAGCAGTTTAGCAAGGACAGGACTAAATCAGCCCCAGCATTTT. It yields the protein CASSLARTGLNQPQHF.

J is TRBJ1-1 and V is TRBV5-4; perhaps TRBD1 as D (6 bases). With 4 bases removed from V and 1 base from J, the gap between germline ends came to 14 bases. CDR1 and CDR2 (germline): SGHNT, YYREEE (reference sequence). This CDR3 region has 15 residues. As DNA, the CDR3 is TGTGCCAGCAGCCTTCCAGACAGGCCGAACACTGAAGCTTTCTTT. This sequence encodes CASSLPDRPNTEAFF.

This clone has only one observation. The V call is TRBV5-4, the J call TRBJ2-3, with 11 bases identical to TRBD2. The CDR3 is 15 residues long. V lost 3 bases and J lost 4; bases outside the gene matches: 4. Germline V gene sequence: CDR1 SGHNT, CDR2 YYREEE (reference sequence). CDR3 amino acids: CASSYSGGVADTQYF. CDR3 sequence (DNA): TGTGCCAGCAGCTATAGCGGGGGGGTGGCAGATACGCAGTATTTT.

The CDR3 DNA reads TGTGCCAGCAGCCCGCAAGGACAGGGGTACTACAATGAGCAGTTCTTC. Amino acid sequence: CASSPQGQGYYNEQFF. The chain is built from TRBV11-2 and TRBJ2-1; 9 positions agree with TRBD1. Per the germline V gene, CDR1 is SGHAT and CDR2 is FQNNGV. This CDR3 is built from 16 residues. The junction had 8 bases not matched to a gene; V was cut back by 5 bases and J by 3 bases.

The chain links TRBV5-4 to TRBJ2-3; 9 bases are shared with TRBD2. This CDR3 comprises 15 residues. CDR1 is SGHNT, CDR2 YYREEE, per germline (reference sequence). Unmatched junction bases numbered 6, after V lost 2 bases and J lost 5 bases. The CDR3 DNA is TGTGCCAGCAGCTTTGGCGGGGGGGCCGAAGATACGCAGTATTTT. It yields the protein CASSFGGGAEDTQYF.

The genes are TRBV11-2 and TRBJ1-6; TRBD1 matches at 7 bases. Germline-derived CDR1 and CDR2 are SGHAT and FQNNGV. This CDR3 comprises 15 residues. V shed 5 bases and J 7 bases; nucleotides not matched to a gene: 8. CDR3 residues: CASSPGGQKNSPLHF. The CDR3 DNA is TGTGCCAGCAGCCCGGGGGGACAGAAGAATTCACCCCTCCACTTT.

J is TRBJ1-4 and V is TRBV9; 7 nucleotides align to TRBD1. Germline assignment: CDR1 SGDLS and CDR2 YYNGEE. The junction had 1 base not matched to a gene; V was cut back by 3 bases and J by 5 bases. This CDR3 is 13 amino acids long. The CDR3 nucleotides are TGTGCCAGCAGCGCACAGGGGAATGAAAAACTGTTTTTT. As protein: CASSAQGNEKLFF.

CDR3 DNA sequence: TGTGCCAGCAGCCTCACGGGCCCCTACAATGAGCAGTTCTTC. Its translation: CASSLTGPYNEQFF. The chain joins TRBV11-3 to TRBJ2-1; no definite D call. Germline V gives CDR1 SGHNT, CDR2 YENEEA. V shed 5 bases and J shed 2 bases, with 10 bases lying between them. This CDR3 is built from 14 residues. The variable domain in full, with the rest retrieved from reference TRBV11-3 and TRBJ2-1, is EAGVVQSPRYKIIEKKQPVAFWCNPISGHNTLYWYLQNLGQGPELLIRYENEEAVDDSQLPKDRFSAERLKGVDSTLKIQPAELGDSAVYLCASSLTGPYNEQFFGPGTRLTVL.